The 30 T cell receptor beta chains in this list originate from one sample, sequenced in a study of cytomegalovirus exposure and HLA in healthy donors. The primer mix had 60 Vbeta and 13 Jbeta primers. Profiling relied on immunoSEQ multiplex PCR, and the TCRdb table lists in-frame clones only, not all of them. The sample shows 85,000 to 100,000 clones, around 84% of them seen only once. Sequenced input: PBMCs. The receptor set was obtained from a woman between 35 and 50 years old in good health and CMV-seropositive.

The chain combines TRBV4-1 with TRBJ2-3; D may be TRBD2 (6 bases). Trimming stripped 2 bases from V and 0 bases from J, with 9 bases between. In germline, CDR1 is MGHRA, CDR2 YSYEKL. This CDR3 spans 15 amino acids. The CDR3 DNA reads TGCGCCAGCAGCCAATTGGGGGGTAGCACAGATACGCAGTATTTT. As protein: CASSQLGGSTDTQYF.

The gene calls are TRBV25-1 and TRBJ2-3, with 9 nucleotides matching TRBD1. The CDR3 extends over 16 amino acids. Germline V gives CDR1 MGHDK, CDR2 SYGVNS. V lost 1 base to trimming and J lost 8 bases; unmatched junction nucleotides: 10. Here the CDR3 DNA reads TGTGCCAGCAGTGAATTACGACAGGGGGAGGGTGCTACGCAGTATTTT. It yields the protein CASSELRQGEGATQYF.

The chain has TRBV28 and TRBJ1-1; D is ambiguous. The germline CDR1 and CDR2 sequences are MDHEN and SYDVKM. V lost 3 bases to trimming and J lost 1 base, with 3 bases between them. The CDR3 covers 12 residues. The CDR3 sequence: CASSFRNTEAFF. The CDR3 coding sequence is TGTGCCAGCAGTTTCAGGAACACTGAAGCTTTCTTT.

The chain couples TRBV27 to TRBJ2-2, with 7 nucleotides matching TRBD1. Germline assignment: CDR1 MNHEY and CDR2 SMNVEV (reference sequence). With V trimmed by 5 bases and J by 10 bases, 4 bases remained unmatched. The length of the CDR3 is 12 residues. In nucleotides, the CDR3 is TGTGCCAGCAGTGAAGACAGGGCGGAGCTGTTTTTT. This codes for CASSEDRAELFF.

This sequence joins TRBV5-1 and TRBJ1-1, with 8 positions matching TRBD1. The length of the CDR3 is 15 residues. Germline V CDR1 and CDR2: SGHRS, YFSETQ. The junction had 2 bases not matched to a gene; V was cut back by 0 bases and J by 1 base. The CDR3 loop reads CASSLEGTGNTEAFF. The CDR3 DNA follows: TGCGCCAGCAGCTTGGAAGGGACAGGGAACACTGAAGCTTTCTTT.

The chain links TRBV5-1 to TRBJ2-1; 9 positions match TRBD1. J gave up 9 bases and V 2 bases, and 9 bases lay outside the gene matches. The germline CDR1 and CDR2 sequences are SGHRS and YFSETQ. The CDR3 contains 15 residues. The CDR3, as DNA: TGCGCCAGCAGCTTCTCCGGGACAGGGAACGGTGAGCAGTTCTTC. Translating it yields CASSFSGTGNGEQFF.

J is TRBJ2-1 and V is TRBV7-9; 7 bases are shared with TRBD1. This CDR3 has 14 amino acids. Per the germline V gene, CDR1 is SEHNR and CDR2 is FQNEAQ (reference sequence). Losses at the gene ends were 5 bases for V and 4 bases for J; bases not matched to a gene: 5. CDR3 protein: CASSVRDRYNEQFF. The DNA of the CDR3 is TGTGCCAGCAGCGTCCGGGACAGATACAATGAGCAGTTCTTC.

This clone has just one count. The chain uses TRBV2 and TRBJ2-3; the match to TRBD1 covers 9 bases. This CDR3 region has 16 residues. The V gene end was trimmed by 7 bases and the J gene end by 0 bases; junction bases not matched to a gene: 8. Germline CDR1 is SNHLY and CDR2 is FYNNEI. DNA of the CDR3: TGTGCCAGCAAGCCCTACAGGGGGCGGAGCACAGATACGCAGTATTTT. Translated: CASKPYRGRSTDTQYF.

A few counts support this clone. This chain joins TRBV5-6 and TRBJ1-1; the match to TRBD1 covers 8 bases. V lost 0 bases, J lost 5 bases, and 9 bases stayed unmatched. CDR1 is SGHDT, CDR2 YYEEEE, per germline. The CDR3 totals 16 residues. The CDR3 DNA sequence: TGTGCCAGCAGCTTGGGGACAGGGTATAGTAGGACTGAAGCTTTCTTT. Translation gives CASSLGTGYSRTEAFF.

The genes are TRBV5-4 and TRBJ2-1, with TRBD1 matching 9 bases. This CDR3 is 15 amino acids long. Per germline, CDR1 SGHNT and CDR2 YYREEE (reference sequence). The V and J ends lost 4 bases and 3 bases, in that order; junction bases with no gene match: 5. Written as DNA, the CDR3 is TGTGCCAGCAGCGTCGACAGGGGGTTCTACAATGAGCAGTTCTTC. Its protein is CASSVDRGFYNEQFF.

The CDR3 DNA reads TGCGCCAGCAGCCGGGAGGGCCCAGGGGGAGACAATGAGCAGTTCTTC. This sequence encodes CASSREGPGGDNEQFF. The chain carries TRBV10-1 and TRBJ2-1; a possible D gene is TRBD2 (8 bases). Germline V gene data show CDR1 as WNHNN and CDR2 as SYGVQD (reference sequence). This CDR3 contains 16 residues. Deletions cut 6 bases from V and 5 bases from J, with 20 bases between.

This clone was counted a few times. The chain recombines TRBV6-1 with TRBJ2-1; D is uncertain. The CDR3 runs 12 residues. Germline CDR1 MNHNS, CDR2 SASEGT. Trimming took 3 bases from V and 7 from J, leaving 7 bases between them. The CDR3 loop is CASSDEWNEQFF. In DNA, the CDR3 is TGTGCCAGCAGTGACGAGTGGAATGAGCAGTTCTTC.

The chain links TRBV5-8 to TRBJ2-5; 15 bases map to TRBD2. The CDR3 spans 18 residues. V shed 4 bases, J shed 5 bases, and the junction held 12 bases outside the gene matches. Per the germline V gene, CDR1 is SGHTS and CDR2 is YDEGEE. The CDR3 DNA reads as TGTGCCAGCAGCCCCGGCCGGACTAGCGGGAGGGCCCGTGAGACCCAGTACTTC. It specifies CASSPGRTSGRARETQYF.

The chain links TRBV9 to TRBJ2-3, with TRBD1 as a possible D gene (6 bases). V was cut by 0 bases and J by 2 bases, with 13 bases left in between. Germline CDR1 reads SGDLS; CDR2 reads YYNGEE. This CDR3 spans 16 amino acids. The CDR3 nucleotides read TGTGCCAGCAGCGTAGAATCAGGGGATGCCACAGATACGCAGTATTTT. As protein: CASSVESGDATDTQYF. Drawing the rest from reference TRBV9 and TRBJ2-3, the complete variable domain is DSGVTQTPKHLITATGQRVTLRCSPRSGDLSVYWYQQSLDQGLQFLIQYYNGEERAKGNILERFSAQQFPDLHSELNLSSLELGDSALYFCASSVESGDATDTQYFGPGTRLTVL.

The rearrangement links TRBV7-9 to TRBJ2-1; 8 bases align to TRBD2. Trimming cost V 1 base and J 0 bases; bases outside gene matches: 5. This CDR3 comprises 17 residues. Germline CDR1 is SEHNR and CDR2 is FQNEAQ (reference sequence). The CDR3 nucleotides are TGTGCCAGCAGCTTAGTAGGCAGCGGGAGCTCCTACAATGAGCAGTTCTTC. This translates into CASSLVGSGSSYNEQFF.

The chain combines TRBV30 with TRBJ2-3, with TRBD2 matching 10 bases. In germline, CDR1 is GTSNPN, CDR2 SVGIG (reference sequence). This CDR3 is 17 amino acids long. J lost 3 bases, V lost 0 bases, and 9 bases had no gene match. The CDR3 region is CAWSVFRAGGRTDTQYF. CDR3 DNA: TGTGCCTGGAGTGTTTTTAGAGCGGGAGGGAGGACAGATACGCAGTATTTT.

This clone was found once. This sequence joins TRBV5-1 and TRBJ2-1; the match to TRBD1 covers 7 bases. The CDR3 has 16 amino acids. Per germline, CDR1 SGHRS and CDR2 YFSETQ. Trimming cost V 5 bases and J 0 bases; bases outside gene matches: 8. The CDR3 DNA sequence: TGCGCCAGCAGATCTCAGACAGGGAACTCCTACAATGAGCAGTTCTTC. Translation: CASRSQTGNSYNEQFF.

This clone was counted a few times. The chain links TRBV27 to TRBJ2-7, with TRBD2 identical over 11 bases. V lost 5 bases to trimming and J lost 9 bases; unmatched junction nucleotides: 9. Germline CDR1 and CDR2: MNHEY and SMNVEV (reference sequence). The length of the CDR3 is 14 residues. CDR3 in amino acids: CASSPQVSGRVQYF. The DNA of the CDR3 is TGTGCCAGCAGTCCCCAGGTTAGCGGGAGGGTGCAGTACTTC.

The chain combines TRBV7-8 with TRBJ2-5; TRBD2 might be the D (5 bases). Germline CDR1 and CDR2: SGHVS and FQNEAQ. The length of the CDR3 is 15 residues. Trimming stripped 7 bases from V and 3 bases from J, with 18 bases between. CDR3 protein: CASTPLASAEETQYF. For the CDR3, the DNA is TGTGCCAGCACCCCCTTAGCGTCCGCAGAAGAGACCCAGTACTTC. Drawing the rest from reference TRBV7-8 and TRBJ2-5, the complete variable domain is GAGVSQSPRYKVAKRGQDVALRCDPISGHVSLFWYQQALGQGPEFLTYFQNEAQLDKSGLPSDRFFAERPEGSVSTLKIQRTQQEDSAVYLCASTPLASAEETQYFGPGTRLLVL.

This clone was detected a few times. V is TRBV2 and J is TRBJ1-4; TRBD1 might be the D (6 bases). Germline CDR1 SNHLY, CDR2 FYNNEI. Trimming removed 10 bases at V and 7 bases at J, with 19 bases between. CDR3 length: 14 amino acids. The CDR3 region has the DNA TGTGCCATCCAACGACAACAGGGTTTTGAAAAACTGTTTTTT. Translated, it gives CAIQRQQGFEKLFF.

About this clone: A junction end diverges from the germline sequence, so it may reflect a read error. CDR3 protein: CVSSSDSSVGGYTF. As DNA, the CDR3 is TGTGTCAGCAGTTCCGACAGTTCGGTGGGTGGCTACACCTTC. The chain recombines TRBV27 with TRBJ1-2, with TRBD1 as a possible D gene (5 bases). Germline CDR1 reads MNHEY; CDR2 reads SMNVEV (reference sequence). This CDR3 contains 14 residues.

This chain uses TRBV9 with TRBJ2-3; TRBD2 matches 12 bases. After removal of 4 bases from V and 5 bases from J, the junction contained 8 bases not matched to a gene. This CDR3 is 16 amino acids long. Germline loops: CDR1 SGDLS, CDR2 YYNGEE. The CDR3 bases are TGTGCCAGCAGCCTTCGACTAGCGGGAGATCTAGATACGCAGTATTTT. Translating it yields CASSLRLAGDLDTQYF.

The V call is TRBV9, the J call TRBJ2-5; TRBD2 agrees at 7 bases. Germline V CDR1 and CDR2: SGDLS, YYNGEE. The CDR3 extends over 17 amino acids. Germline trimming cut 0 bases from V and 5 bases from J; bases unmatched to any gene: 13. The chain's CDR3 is CASSVGMAGDTGETQYF. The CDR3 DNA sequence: TGTGCCAGCAGCGTAGGGATGGCGGGAGACACGGGGGAGACCCAGTACTTC.

The chain's CDR3 is CASSYSGTGVSYEQYF. The CDR3 nucleotides read TGTGCCAGCAGTTACTCGGGGACAGGGGTCTCCTACGAGCAGTACTTC. V usage is TRBV6-5 and J usage is TRBJ2-7; TRBD1 matches at 10 bases. This CDR3 has 16 amino acids. The trim removed 0 bases at V and 0 bases at J, leaving 2 bases unmatched. CDR1 and CDR2 (germline): MNHEY, SVGAGI.

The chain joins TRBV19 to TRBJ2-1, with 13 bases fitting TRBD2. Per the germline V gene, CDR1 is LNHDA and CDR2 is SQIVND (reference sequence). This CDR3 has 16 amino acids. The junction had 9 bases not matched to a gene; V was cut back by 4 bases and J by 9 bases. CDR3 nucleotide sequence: TGTGCCAGTAGTAGACGGACTAGCGGGAGCCGTGGTGAGCAGTTCTTC. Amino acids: CASSRRTSGSRGEQFF.

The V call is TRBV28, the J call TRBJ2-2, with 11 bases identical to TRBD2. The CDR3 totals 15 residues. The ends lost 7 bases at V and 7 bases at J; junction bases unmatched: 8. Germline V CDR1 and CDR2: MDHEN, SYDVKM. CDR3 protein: CASISSGRANGELFF. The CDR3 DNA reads TGTGCCAGCATCAGTAGCGGGAGGGCCAACGGGGAGCTGTTTTTT.

The DNA for the CDR3 is TGTGCCAGCAGCCAAGATGGGCGGGAGAAAGGCGAGCAGTACTTC. Its translation: CASSQDGREKGEQYF. The chain recombines TRBV14 with TRBJ2-7, with 7 positions matching TRBD2. This CDR3 has 15 residues. Germline V gives CDR1 SGHDN, CDR2 FVKESK. J lost 6 bases, V lost 0 bases, and 8 bases had no gene match.

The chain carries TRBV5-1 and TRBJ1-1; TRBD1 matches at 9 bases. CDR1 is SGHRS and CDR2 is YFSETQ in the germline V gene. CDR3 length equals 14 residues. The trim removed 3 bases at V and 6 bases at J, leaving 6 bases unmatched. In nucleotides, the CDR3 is TGCGCCAGCAGCTCAACAGGGGGCGACGCTGAAGCTTTCTTT. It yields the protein CASSSTGGDAEAFF.

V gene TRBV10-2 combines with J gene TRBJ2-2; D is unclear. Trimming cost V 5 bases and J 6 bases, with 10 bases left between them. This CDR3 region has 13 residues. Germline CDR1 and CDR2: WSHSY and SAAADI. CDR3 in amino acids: CASSPGLPGELFF. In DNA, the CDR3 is TGCGCCAGCAGTCCGGGTTTACCCGGGGAGCTGTTTTTT.

The CDR3 loop is CATGRDSSANYGYTF. As DNA, the CDR3 is TGTGCCACGGGCCGGGACAGCTCAGCTAACTATGGCTACACCTTC. The chain has TRBV15 and TRBJ1-2; 7 bases agree with TRBD1. The germline V gene has CDR1 LNHNV and CDR2 YYDKDF (reference sequence). The V and J ends lost 9 bases and 0 bases, in that order; junction bases with no gene match: 10. The CDR3 loop spans 15 amino acids. The full variable domain, completed using reference TRBV15 and TRBJ1-2, is DAMVIQNPRYQVTQFGKPVTLSCSQTLNHNVMYWYQQKSSQAPKLLFHYYDKDFNNEADTPDNFQSRRPNTSFCFLDIRSPGLGDTAMYLCATGRDSSANYGYTFGSGTRLTVV.